These 23 T cell receptor beta chains share one sample of origin, sequenced in a study of identical twins. TCRdb called the 5' RACE reads again in MiXCR, with one record for every CDR3 protein. The data hold around 670,000 distinct CDR3 sequences, with around 6% observed a single time. Sequenced input: naive T cells sorted from blood. All receptors derive from a man younger than 35 in good health.

V and J are TRBV20-1 and TRBJ1-2; D remains ambiguous. The germline V gene has CDR1 DFQATT and CDR2 SNEGSKA (reference sequence). The CDR3 runs to 15 residues. The germline V and J ends were trimmed by 1 base and 8 bases, with 20 bases remaining between them. The CDR3 loop is CSARGWQDVILGYTF. In DNA form, the CDR3 reads TGCAGTGCTAGAGGTTGGCAGGACGTGATTTTGGGCTACACCTTC.

The chain links TRBV7-9 to TRBJ2-3; the match to TRBD2 covers 11 bases. V lost 5 bases and J lost 7; bases outside the gene matches: 11. Looked up from germline, CDR1 is SEHNR and CDR2 is FQNEAQ (reference sequence). The CDR3 spans 16 residues. Here the CDR3 DNA reads TGTGCCAGCAGCCTGAATAGCGGGAGGGCCAAAAATACGCAGTATTTT. This codes for CASSLNSGRAKNTQYF.

Ten or more counts support this clonotype. CDR3: CAISERGRAENEQYV. The CDR3, as DNA: TGTGCCATCAGTGAACGAGGGAGGGCCGAGAACGAGCAGTACGTC. The chain joins TRBV10-3 to TRBJ2-7, with TRBD2 matching 7 bases. Trimming at V came to 3 bases and at J to 5 bases, leaving 10 bases not matched to a gene. The length of the CDR3 is 15 residues. Looked up from germline, CDR1 is ENHRY and CDR2 is SYGVKD.

This clonotype appeared many times. This sequence joins TRBV15 and TRBJ2-5; 9 bases match TRBD1. From germline, CDR1 is LNHNV and CDR2 YYDKDF (reference sequence). V dropped 6 bases and J dropped 1; count of bases not matched to a gene: 9. This CDR3 has 16 residues. The CDR3 DNA sequence: TGTGCCACCAGGAAACGGACAGGGGTCACCCAAGAGACCCAGTACTTC. Translation: CATRKRTGVTQETQYF.

The chain has TRBV12-3 or TRBV12-4 and TRBJ1-1; a weak D match, TRBD1 (5 bases). With 2 bases removed from V and 2 bases from J, the gap between germline ends came to 15 bases. CDR3 size: 16 residues. The CDR3 nucleotides are TGTGCCAGCAGTTTAATATCCAGACAGCCAAACACTGAAGCTTTCTTT. As protein: CASSLISRQPNTEAFF.

In its sample, this clonotype was seen many times. The chain joins TRBV6-5 to TRBJ1-1; D is unresolved. Deletions cut 0 bases from V and 1 base from J, with 6 bases between. The CDR3 covers 14 residues. Germline V gene sequence: CDR1 MNHEY, CDR2 SVGAGI. The CDR3 loop is CASSYSLSNTEAFF. In DNA, the CDR3 is TGTGCCAGCAGTTACTCTTTATCGAACACTGAAGCTTTCTTT.

This clonotype occurred many times. This chain links TRBV29-1 with TRBJ2-1; 10 nucleotides match TRBD1. V shed 1 base, J shed 0 bases, and the junction held 3 bases outside the gene matches. Germline CDR1 reads SQVTM; CDR2 reads ANQGSEA. This CDR3 region has 16 residues. The CDR3 sequence: CSVEGQGANSYNEQFF. The CDR3 DNA sequence: TGCAGCGTTGAAGGACAGGGGGCGAACTCCTACAATGAGCAGTTCTTC.

The rearrangement joins TRBV5-1 to TRBJ2-1; 10 bases fit TRBD2. The germline gives CDR1 SGHRS, CDR2 YFSETQ. V shed 6 bases, J shed 7 bases, and the junction held 7 bases outside the gene matches. The CDR3 has 14 amino acids. This CDR3 is CASTPSGRGNEQFF. The CDR3 region has the DNA TGCGCCAGCACCCCTAGCGGGAGAGGGAATGAGCAGTTCTTC.

This clonotype was found a few times. J is TRBJ1-6 and V is TRBV2; D remains unclear. There are 15 residues in the CDR3. Germline V lookup: CDR1 SNHLY, CDR2 FYNNEI. V lost 3 bases to trimming and J lost 8 bases, with 14 bases between them. The CDR3, as DNA: TGTGCCAGCAGTGAGACGGCGGCAAAACATTCACCCCTCCACTTT. Encoded protein: CASSETAAKHSPLHF. Complete variable domain (other parts from reference TRBV2 and TRBJ1-6): EPEVTQTPSHQVTQMGQEVILRCVPISNHLYFYWYRQILGQKVEFLVSFYNNEISEKSEIFDDQFSVERPDGSNFTLKIRSTKLEDSAMYFCASSETAAKHSPLHFGNGTRLTVT.

This clonotype was seen at least ten times. This chain uses TRBV25-1 with TRBJ1-1, with D maybe TRBD1 (5 bases). Germline loops: CDR1 MGHDK, CDR2 SYGVNS. Between the trimmed V and J ends, which lost 0 bases and 5 bases, there was a span of 13 bases. The CDR3 has 15 residues. The CDR3 here is CASSEYADWGTEAFF. The CDR3 region has the DNA TGTGCCAGCAGTGAATACGCGGATTGGGGGACTGAAGCTTTCTTT.

In its sample, this clonotype was seen many times. The genes are TRBV20-1 and TRBJ1-2; no reliable D call. The CDR3 length is 12 residues. The V gene lost 4 bases and the J gene lost 4 bases, with 10 bases spanning the gap. Germline V CDR1 and CDR2: DFQATT, SNEGSKA (reference sequence). CDR3 sequence (DNA): TGCAGTGCTAATCCTCCCGGCTATGGCTACACCTTC. It codes for CSANPPGYGYTF.

This clonotype was recorded many times. J is TRBJ1-4 and V is TRBV5-1, with a weak D call TRBD1 (5 bases). Germline assignment: CDR1 SGHRS and CDR2 YFSETQ. The CDR3 covers 14 residues. V was trimmed by 4 bases and J by 8 bases, leaving 15 bases between them. Here the CDR3 DNA reads TGCGCCAGCAGCAAACCGGGACGAAACGAAAAACTGTTTTTT. It is translated as CASSKPGRNEKLFF.

As to this clonotype: The CDR3 ends on some other residue instead of the conserved phenylalanine or tryptophan, so this is likely a read error. The chain recombines TRBV4-1 with TRBJ2-2; D is unclear. From germline, CDR1 is MGHRA and CDR2 YSYEKL. V lost 1 base to trimming and J lost 6 bases, with 15 bases between them. The CDR3 loop spans 16 amino acids. In DNA, the CDR3 is TGCGCCAGCAGCCAAGCAAATCTAGTTGCGTCCGGGGAGCTGTTTTTA. The encoded protein is CASSQANLVASGELFL.

The chain has TRBV2 and TRBJ2-5, with 7 nucleotides matching TRBD1. V lost 6 bases and J lost 5; bases outside the gene matches: 18. CDR3 length: 17 residues. Germline V CDR1 and CDR2: SNHLY, FYNNEI. DNA of the CDR3: TGTGCCAGCAGCGTAATTGCAGGGACAGACCCGAGGGAGACCCAGTACTTC. Its protein is CASSVIAGTDPRETQYF. The whole variable domain, filled in from reference TRBV2 and TRBJ2-5, reads EPEVTQTPSHQVTQMGQEVILRCVPISNHLYFYWYRQILGQKVEFLVSFYNNEISEKSEIFDDQFSVERPDGSNFTLKIRSTKLEDSAMYFCASSVIAGTDPRETQYFGPGTRLLVL.

This clonotype occurred many times. The CDR3 sequence is CASSLAAGLNEKLFF. The CDR3 bases are TGTGCCAGCAGCTTAGCGGCCGGCTTAAATGAAAAACTGTTTTTT. This chain links TRBV7-6 with TRBJ1-4; D gene unclear. The V gene's germline CDR1 is SGHVS and CDR2 FNYEAQ. The CDR3 runs to 15 residues. V lost 0 bases, J lost 5 bases, and 10 bases lay in between.

The chain uses TRBV6-5 and TRBJ2-6; 8 positions agree with TRBD1. The V gene end was trimmed by 4 bases and the J gene end by 2 bases; junction bases not matched to a gene: 4. The germline V gene encodes CDR1 MNHEY and CDR2 SVGAGI. This CDR3 has 16 residues. The CDR3 is CASSSDRGTGANVLTF. Written as DNA, the CDR3 is TGTGCCAGCAGTTCAGACAGGGGTACTGGGGCCAACGTCCTGACTTTC.

This clonotype came up a few times. This chain connects TRBV9 to TRBJ2-5; D is possibly TRBD2 (5 bases). The V and J ends lost 4 bases and 5 bases respectively, with 12 bases between them. The V gene's germline CDR1 is SGDLS and CDR2 YYNGEE. The CDR3 sequence is 13 residues long. The CDR3 coding sequence is TGTGCCAGCAGCAAACAATCGGGGGAGACCCAGTACTTC. This sequence encodes CASSKQSGETQYF.

This chain uses TRBV11-2 with TRBJ1-1; D gene uncertain. This CDR3 comprises 15 residues. Germline V gene data show CDR1 as SGHAT and CDR2 as FQNNGV. Trimming left V 0 bases short and J 1 base short, with 9 bases between. As DNA, the CDR3 is TGTGCCAGCAGCTTAGAACTGGTGCCGAACACTGAAGCTTTCTTT. Its protein product is CASSLELVPNTEAFF.

As to this clonotype: A much bigger clone sits one base away, suggesting this may be a read error. This chain links TRBV20-1 with TRBJ2-7, with a possible D match to TRBD2 (5 bases). Germline CDR1 DFQATT, CDR2 SNEGSKA (reference sequence). This CDR3 is built from 14 residues. The CDR3 nucleotides are TGCAGTGCTAGAGGGCTGGGAGCTTTGGACGAGCATTACTTC. Amino acids: CSARGLGALDEHYF.

Details on this clonotype: Germline and junction disagree at one end, which may indicate a read error. This chain connects TRBV12-3 or TRBV12-4 to TRBJ2-2; 7 nucleotides agree with TRBD2. The CDR3 spans 15 residues. The CDR3 region is CASTTGGSSAGELYF. The CDR3 DNA is TGTGCCAGCACCACGGGCGGGAGTTCCGCCGGGGAGCTGTATTTT.

In this sample, this clonotype turned up many times. The V gene is TRBV5-5, the J gene TRBJ2-1, with D tentatively TRBD1 (6 bases). The CDR3 has 16 residues. Between the trimmed V and J ends, which lost 4 bases and 7 bases, there was a span of 21 bases. The V gene's germline CDR1 is SGHKS and CDR2 YYEKEE (reference sequence). The CDR3 DNA is TGTGCCAGCAGCCACGAACAGGGATGGTATAAAAATGAGCAGTTCTTC. Its translation is CASSHEQGWYKNEQFF. The variable domain in full, completed from reference TRBV5-5 and TRBJ2-1, reads DAGVTQSPTHLIKTRGQQVTLRCSPISGHKSVSWYQQVLGQGPQFIFQYYEKEERGRGNFPDRFSARQFPNYSSELNVNALLLGDSALYLCASSHEQGWYKNEQFFGPGTRLTVL.

There are many counts of this clonotype. The chain employs TRBV7-8 and TRBJ1-5, with no clear D. The germline CDR1 and CDR2 sequences are SGHVS and FQNEAQ. The CDR3 sequence is 17 residues long. Trimming shortened V by 4 bases and J by 0 bases, and 16 bases separated the two germline ends. DNA for the CDR3: TGTGCCAGCAGCTCCAGGCGCGGACGGTATAGCAATCAGCCCCAGCATTTT. Encoded protein: CASSSRRGRYSNQPQHF.

This clonotype turned up a few times. The chain is built from TRBV5-1 and TRBJ1-1; D unclear. Germline V gene sequence: CDR1 SGHRS, CDR2 YFSETQ. Trimming cost V 3 bases and J 1 base, with 10 bases left between them. The CDR3 length is 14 residues. The CDR3: CASSYERGNTEAFF. CDR3 DNA sequence: TGCGCCAGCAGCTATGAACGCGGGAACACTGAAGCTTTCTTT.